This TCR beta chain appears in the sequencing data of a study of cytomegalovirus exposure and HLA in healthy donors. Study-level information: An analysis done earlier identified 90 million to 120 million unique TCR beta sequences from approximately 170 million T cells.

Overall study results and limits: It was reported that TCR beta sequences correctly inferred the HLA-A and HLA-B alleles for most subjects. Highly shared variants forming one cluster were likely a sequencing artifact. There were under 200 TCR beta chains listed as cytomegalovirus-associated.

As regards this clone: The antigen is not known.

Primers: 60 Vbeta forward and 13 Jbeta reverse. Assay: immunoSEQ multiplex PCR; the TCRdb copy retains only in-frame clones and omits some. In the table there are 75,000 to 90,000 clones, about 60% of which are singletons. This CDR3 has 14 residues. Germline lookup yields CDR1 SGHNT and CDR2 YYREEE (reference sequence). V shed 0 bases and J shed 5 bases, with 12 bases lying between them. J is TRBJ2-7 and V is TRBV5-4; a weak D match, TRBD1 (5 bases). This clonotype was sampled from a woman between 40 and 50 years old in good health and CMV-seropositive. The specimen was PBMCs. This chain's CDR3 is CASSLGQGSNEQYF. In DNA form, the CDR3 reads TGTGCCAGCAGCTTGGGTCAGGGCTCAAACGAGCAGTACTTC.